This note documents a single TCR beta chain sequence. This sample is part of a study of blood T cell repertoires in COVID-19. About the research overall: The United States, Italy and Spain provided the acute and convalescent COVID-19 samples. The analysed material was cDNA or gDNA that came from T cells, B-cell-depleted T cells, or PBMCs.

Authors' data handling: Scientists estimated how many nucleated cells there were by amplifying reference gene primers. Sequencing was performed with immunoSEQ multiplex PCR; in TCRdb, only in-frame clones are kept and a portion is missing. From that table come the V and J calls and clone size; the DNA was used to work out D and trimming. The sample holds around 200,000 clones, less than 90% seen once. Per the germline V gene, CDR1 is MRHNA and CDR2 is SNTAGT. With 0 bases removed from V and 15 bases from J, the gap between germline ends came to 15 bases. The CDR3 loop spans 13 amino acids. The source is a man in his forties with acute or convalescent COVID-19. Specimen: peripheral blood. J is TRBJ2-1 and V is TRBV6-4, with D unclear. The CDR3: CASSDSNSKAAFF. The CDR3 DNA reads TGTGCCAGCAGTGACTCGAATTCGAAAGCTGCGTTCTTC.